The clone carrying this TCR beta chain was recorded many times. Its antigen is unidentified. The cDNA was generated by 5'RACE with 10-nucleotide random UMIs. MiXCR was run by TCRdb on the 5' RACE reads, yielding one entry per CDR3 protein. In the table there are around 37,000 distinct CDR3 sequences, 11% of which are singletons. CDR1 and CDR2 from the germline V gene are DFQATT and SNEGSKA (reference sequence). V dropped 6 bases and J dropped 2; count of bases not matched to a gene: 4. CDR3 length: 14 amino acids. The time point: technical triplicate 1. The sample comes from a study of neurological immune-mediated disorders. Findings and limits, study-wide: No CDR3 amino acid sequences recurred among expanded clones across subjects, suggesting private repertoires in all groups.

The sequencing input was PBMCs. The sequence derives from a man aged 55 to 70 with HTLV-1-associated myelopathy (HAM/TSP). The V call is TRBV20-1, the J call TRBJ2-1; 10 nucleotides match TRBD1. The CDR3 DNA reads TGCAGTGCCCGACAGGGGGCCCCCTACAATGAGCAGTTCTTC. Translation: CSARQGAPYNEQFF.